Below, 25 T cell receptor beta chains from the same sample are listed, as sequenced in a study of blood T cell repertoires in COVID-19. The data were produced by immunoSEQ multiplex PCR, yet TCRdb's version contains in-frame clones alone and is incomplete. The sample consists of about 150,000 clones, around 81% of them appearing once. Sequenced input: peripheral blood. The receptor source for this set is a woman aged 40-49 years with active or convalescent COVID-19.

The gene calls are TRBV28 and TRBJ2-3; possible D gene TRBD2, 7 bases. The CDR3 consists of 18 residues. Germline V gives CDR1 MDHEN, CDR2 SYDVKM. Trimming shortened V by 6 bases and J by 3 bases, and 25 bases separated the two germline ends. The CDR3: CASSPHSLGGGRTDTQYF. The CDR3 DNA sequence: TGTGCCAGCAGCCCACATAGCTTAGGGGGAGGGCGTACAGATACGCAGTATTTT.

V is TRBV6-5 and J is TRBJ1-1, with D possibly being TRBD1 (5 bases). CDR3 length equals 15 residues. V lost 2 bases and J 6 bases, leaving 16 bases between the germline ends. Germline values: CDR1 MNHEY, CDR2 SVGAGI. The CDR3 DNA follows: TGTGCCAGCAGTTACCTCCGGGGGGGGAGGGCTGAAGCTTTCTTT. It is translated as CASSYLRGGRAEAFF.

The V and J genes are TRBV28 and TRBJ2-3; D uncertain. The germline V gene encodes CDR1 MDHEN and CDR2 SYDVKM. V was trimmed by 8 bases and J by 4 bases, leaving 10 bases between them. The CDR3 extends over 12 amino acids. The CDR3 sequence is CASAPQADTQYF. The CDR3 region has the DNA TGTGCCAGCGCCCCCCAGGCAGATACGCAGTATTTT.

The genes are TRBV27 and TRBJ1-2, with TRBD1 identical over 8 bases. The ends lost 4 bases at V and 4 bases at J; junction bases unmatched: 8. The germline V gene encodes CDR1 MNHEY and CDR2 SMNVEV (reference sequence). The CDR3 is 15 residues long. CDR3 protein: CASSSIGQGRYGYTF. The DNA of the CDR3 is TGTGCCAGCAGTTCAATCGGACAGGGACGCTATGGCTACACCTTC.

The V call is TRBV14, the J call TRBJ1-4, with a tentative D call TRBD1 (6 bases). From germline, CDR1 is SGHDN and CDR2 FVKESK. This CDR3 contains 17 residues. V gave up 1 base and J gave up 0 bases, with 12 bases separating them. The CDR3 DNA reads TGTGCCAGCAGCCAAGGGGGGGGCGGTACAACTAATGAAAAACTGTTTTTT. Translation gives CASSQGGGGTTNEKLFF.

The V gene is TRBV12-5, the J gene TRBJ1-5, with TRBD1 identical over 11 bases. Per the germline V gene, CDR1 is LGHNT and CDR2 is FRNRAP. The CDR3 is 14 amino acids. V lost 4 bases to trimming and J lost 7 bases; unmatched junction nucleotides: 3. The CDR3 DNA reads TGTGCTAGTGGTTGGGGACAGGGGGAACAGCCCCAGCATTTT. As protein: CASGWGQGEQPQHF.

This chain links TRBV7-2 with TRBJ2-5, with 7 bases identical to TRBD1. The V gene end was trimmed by 5 bases and the J gene end by 4 bases; junction bases not matched to a gene: 7. The CDR3 spans 14 residues. In germline, CDR1 is SGHTA, CDR2 FQGNSA. The DNA of the CDR3 is TGTGCCAGCAGCCTGAGACAGGGACGAGAGACCCAGTACTTC. Translating gives CASSLRQGRETQYF. Based on the CDR3 plus reference TRBV7-2 and TRBJ2-5, the full variable domain is GAGVSQSPSNKVTEKGKDVELRCDPISGHTALYWYRQSLGQGLEFLIYFQGNSAPDKSGLPSDRFSAERTGGSVSTLTIQRTQQEDSAVYLCASSLRQGRETQYFGPGTRLLVL.

The rearrangement joins TRBV21-1 to TRBJ1-5; TRBD1 is taken as the D call from the table, unchecked against the DNA. TRBV21-1 is a known pseudogene. The CDR3 totals 16 residues. CDR3 DNA: TGTGCCAGCATCCAAGGGGGTGTGGGGGGCAATCAGCCCCAGCATTTT. Translating gives CASIQGGVGGNQPQHF.

The genes are TRBV5-1 and TRBJ2-1, with 10 bases fitting TRBD2. CDR1 SGHRS and CDR2 YFSETQ come from the germline V gene. The CDR3 is 16 amino acids. The V gene end was trimmed by 6 bases and the J gene end by 4 bases; junction bases not matched to a gene: 10. The CDR3 region is CASNSRTSGGYNEQFF. The DNA of the CDR3 is TGCGCCAGCAACTCAAGGACTAGCGGCGGGTACAATGAGCAGTTCTTC.

A note on this clone: Additional DNA sequences in this sample encode the identical CDR3. This chain links TRBV30 with TRBJ1-1, with D tentatively TRBD1 (5 bases). Trimming took 5 bases from V and 0 from J, leaving 7 bases between them. From germline, CDR1 is GTSNPN and CDR2 SVGIG (reference sequence). CDR3 length: 12 residues. CDR3 sequence: CAWSRVNTEAFF. The CDR3, as DNA: TGTGCCTGGTCCAGGGTGAACACTGAAGCTTTCTTT.

The V gene is TRBV11-2, the J gene TRBJ1-4; perhaps TRBD1 as D (6 bases). This CDR3 contains 15 residues. V lost 9 bases, J lost 7 bases, and 21 bases lay in between. CDR1 is SGHAT, CDR2 FQNNGV, per germline. CDR3 sequence: CASRGSGTAAEKLFF. The CDR3 bases are TGTGCCAGTAGGGGGTCGGGGACGGCCGCTGAAAAACTGTTTTTT.

This chain links TRBV5-1 with TRBJ2-7, with 12 nucleotides matching TRBD2. Unmatched junction bases numbered 2, after V lost 0 bases and J lost 1 base. CDR1 is SGHRS and CDR2 is YFSETQ in the germline V gene. The CDR3 has 16 residues. In DNA, the CDR3 is TGCGCCAGCAGCTTGGCCGGGACTAGCGGGTCCTACGAGCAGTACTTC. Translation: CASSLAGTSGSYEQYF.

The chain carries TRBV2 and TRBJ2-2; 14 bases agree with TRBD2. CDR1 and CDR2 (germline): SNHLY, FYNNEI. V trimming: 1 base; J trimming: 3 bases; junction bases outside the gene matches: 1. This CDR3 spans 17 amino acids. DNA for the CDR3: TGTGCCAGCAGTGAAGGGGGACTAGCGGGGGACACCGGGGAGCTGTTTTTT. This sequence encodes CASSEGGLAGDTGELFF.

This clone came up a few times. The rearrangement uses TRBV5-6 and TRBJ1-4; TRBD1 might be the D (6 bases). This CDR3 region has 18 residues. V was cut by 0 bases and J by 9 bases, with 24 bases left in between. Germline CDR1 reads SGHDT; CDR2 reads YYEEEE. The CDR3 DNA is TGTGCCAGCAGCTTGGATCGGGGGCAGAGGATAGCGGGAAAAAAACTGTTTTTT. Translation: CASSLDRGQRIAGKKLFF. The full variable domain, completed using reference TRBV5-6 and TRBJ1-4, is DAGVTQSPTHLIKTRGQQVTLRCSPKSGHDTVSWYQQALGQGPQFIFQYYEEEERQRGNFPDRFSGHQFPNYSSELNVNALLLGDSALYLCASSLDRGQRIAGKKLFFGSGTQLSVL.

In this sample, this clone turned up once. CDR3 amino acids: CASSLGGLPGEQFF. DNA for the CDR3: TGTGCCAGCAGCTTAGGGGGACTCCCGGGTGAGCAGTTCTTC. The chain has TRBV7-9 and TRBJ2-1, with D possibly TRBD2 on 6 matching bases. V was trimmed by 1 base and J by 9 bases, leaving 13 bases between them. There are 14 residues in the CDR3. CDR1 and CDR2 from the germline V gene are SEHNR and FQNEAQ (reference sequence).

This sequence joins TRBV7-2 and TRBJ1-2; 8 bases align to TRBD1. The CDR3 totals 14 residues. CDR1 is SGHTA, CDR2 FQGNSA, per germline. Trimming took 5 bases from V and 2 from J; bases not matched to a gene: 4. CDR3 nucleotides: TGTGCCAGCAGCGTATCAGGGGGCAACTATGGCTACACCTTC. Its translation is CASSVSGGNYGYTF.

This clone was seen just once. J is TRBJ2-5 and V is TRBV6-1; D unclear. Germline assignment: CDR1 MNHNS and CDR2 SASEGT. The CDR3 is 16 residues long. V was clipped by 4 bases and J by 3 bases, with 18 bases between them. The CDR3, as DNA: TGTGCCAGCAGTGGAAAAAACGGTCCGGTAGAAGAGACCCAGTACTTC. Its translation is CASSGKNGPVEETQYF.

The J gene is TRBJ1-5, the V gene TRBV7-2, with a weak D call TRBD1 (5 bases). Trimming stripped 5 bases from V and 5 bases from J, with 16 bases between. Germline CDR1 and CDR2: SGHTA and FQGNSA. This CDR3 has 15 amino acids. CDR3 in amino acids: CASSPGQGGYQPQHF. The CDR3 DNA reads as TGTGCCAGCAGCCCCGGGCAGGGAGGGTATCAGCCCCAGCATTTT.

This chain links TRBV7-9 with TRBJ2-1; tentative D call: TRBD1 (5 bases). V lost 4 bases, J lost 7 bases, and 17 bases lay in between. Germline CDR1 and CDR2: SEHNR and FQNEAQ (reference sequence). The CDR3 covers 15 residues. The CDR3 DNA sequence: TGTGCCAGCAGCTACGGGCAGGGTCAATTGAATGAGCAGTTCTTC. It codes for CASSYGQGQLNEQFF.

The V and J genes are TRBV3-1 (or the pseudogene TRBV3-2) and TRBJ2-7; tentatively, D is TRBD2 (6 bases). CDR3 size: 16 residues. CDR1 and CDR2 (germline): LGHDT, YNNKEL (reference sequence). The V end was cut by 4 bases, the J end by 2 bases, with 18 bases between. The CDR3 coding sequence is TGTGCCAGCAGCCCGAGAGGGACTTGGGGCCCCTACGAGCAGTACTTC. Translated, it gives CASSPRGTWGPYEQYF.

The CDR3 sequence is CASSLGQGVGNEKLFF. The CDR3 region has the DNA TGCGCCAGCAGCTTGGGGCAGGGGGTCGGGAATGAAAAACTGTTTTTT. The gene calls are TRBV5-1 and TRBJ1-4; 7 bases match TRBD1. Germline V gene lookup returns CDR1 SGHRS and CDR2 YFSETQ. The trim removed 0 bases at V and 5 bases at J, leaving 7 bases unmatched. The CDR3 consists of 16 residues.

The chain carries TRBV12-2 and TRBJ1-5; the D call of TRBD1 is as the table states it, not checked on the DNA. TRBV12-2 is listed as a pseudogene. The CDR3 runs to 16 residues. The CDR3 reads CASRTQKYRGHQPQHF. CDR3 in DNA: TGTGCAAGTCGCACCCAGAAGTACAGGGGCCATCAGCCCCAGCATTTT.

This clone ranks as medium-sized (0.01 to 0.1%). V and J are TRBV27 and TRBJ1-6, with 10 bases aligning to TRBD1. CDR3 length: 15 residues. J lost 8 bases, V lost 5 bases, and 6 bases had no gene match. Germline CDR1 and CDR2: MNHEY and SMNVEV (reference sequence). The CDR3 nucleotides are TGTGCCAGCAGTCCACAGGGACAGGGGTATTCACCCCTCCACTTT. It translates to CASSPQGQGYSPLHF.

There are a few counts of this clone. This chain joins TRBV4-1 and TRBJ2-1; 16 bases align to TRBD2. The CDR3 covers 19 residues. The V segment lost 3 bases and the J segment 4 bases; nucleotides outside the gene matches: 9. CDR1 and CDR2 from the germline V gene are MGHRA and YSYEKL. As DNA, the CDR3 is TGCGCCAGCAGCCACCCGGGACTAGCGGGAGGGCCCGGTTACAATGAGCAGTTCTTC. Protein: CASSHPGLAGGPGYNEQFF.

The J gene is TRBJ1-6, the V gene TRBV6-1; 8 positions match TRBD1. The trim removed 6 bases at V and 5 bases at J, leaving 6 bases unmatched. This CDR3 comprises 15 residues. Per the germline V gene, CDR1 is MNHNS and CDR2 is SASEGT. This CDR3 reads CASRGPDRDNSPLHF. The CDR3 DNA follows: TGTGCCAGCAGAGGCCCGGACAGGGATAATTCACCCCTCCACTTT.